One and the same sample provided the 27 T cell receptor beta chains below, sequenced in a study of tumor-infiltrating lymphocytes in primary liver carcinoma. Co-extraction yielded RNA and DNA from 20-30 mg of unsorted bulk tissue. TCR beta cDNA was made from 500 ng total RNA with a constant-region primer. Construction of TCR beta libraries relied on three successive nested multiplex PCR rounds employing slightly modified ARM-PCR. The study ran its first two PCR rounds for approximately 11 cycles each, using TRBV1-TRBV30 forward primers and a C-beta reverse primer. TCRdb re-derived calls from the multiplex PCR reads in MiXCR, one entry per CDR3 protein. Seen here are about 96,000 distinct CDR3 sequences, just over 65% observed once, and the top ten hold more than 25%. Sequencing was performed on tumor-adjacent normal liver tissue. These receptors all stem from a man aged 40-49 years with primary liver carcinoma and hepatitis B virus infection.

This clonotype was picked up many times. The CDR3 sequence is CASRDRAGELFF. The CDR3 DNA is TGTGCCAGCAGGGATCGGGCCGGGGAGCTGTTTTTT. The V call is TRBV5-4, the J call TRBJ2-2; no definite D call. V lost 5 bases and J 6 bases, leaving 8 bases between the germline ends. Germline V lookup: CDR1 SGHNT, CDR2 YYREEE (reference sequence). The length of the CDR3 is 12 residues.

CDR3 loop: CARSLAQDPSYNEQFF. CDR3 DNA sequence: TGTGCCAGAAGTTTAGCCCAGGACCCCTCCTACAATGAGCAGTTCTTC. V usage is TRBV7-2 and J usage is TRBJ2-1; D unresolved. V dropped 9 bases and J dropped 0 bases, with 18 bases sitting between them. This CDR3 has 16 residues. Germline CDR1 and CDR2: SGHTA and FQGNSA.

V is TRBV28 and J is TRBJ2-7; no reliable D call. The V gene's germline CDR1 is MDHEN and CDR2 SYDVKM. V lost 5 bases and J 8 bases, leaving 16 bases between the germline ends. This CDR3 region has 13 residues. The CDR3 bases are TGTGCCAGCAGTGACTCCGGTGGGTACAAGCAGTACTTC. This sequence encodes CASSDSGGYKQYF.

The CDR3 spells CASSSLVDIGEQYF. CDR3 in DNA: TGTGCCAGCAGCAGTCTAGTGGATATTGGGGAGCAGTACTTC. The chain has TRBV11-2 and TRBJ2-7; D call uncertain. Germline CDR1 SGHAT, CDR2 FQNNGV. V lost 5 bases, J lost 7 bases, and 18 bases lay in between. This CDR3 is built from 14 residues. Filled out from reference TRBV11-2 and TRBJ2-7, the complete variable domain reads EAGVAQSPRYKIIEKRQSVAFWCNPISGHATLYWYQQILGQGPKLLIQFQNNGVVDDSQLPKDRFSAERLKGVDSTLKIQPAKLEDSAVYLCASSSLVDIGEQYFGPGTRLTVT.

This clonotype is a singleton in its sample. The junction departs from the called germline gene at one end, perhaps through a read error. The J gene is TRBJ2-2, the V gene TRBV11-2, with TRBD2 matching 8 bases. This CDR3 is built from 17 residues. Germline CDR1 SGHAT, CDR2 FQNNGV. Here the CDR3 DNA reads TGTGCCAGCAGCTTAGATGCTACGGGAGGGCTCACCGGGGAGATGTTTTTT. It encodes CASSLDATGGLTGEMFF.

The chain joins TRBV11-2 to TRBJ1-2; no reliable D call. Germline lookup yields CDR1 SGHAT and CDR2 FQNNGV. This CDR3 is 13 amino acids long. The V and J ends lost 5 bases and 5 bases respectively, with 12 bases between them. The CDR3 nucleotides are TGTGCCAGCAGCGGCGGACTCGCGTATGGCTACACCTTC. As protein: CASSGGLAYGYTF. Drawing the rest from reference TRBV11-2 and TRBJ1-2, the complete variable domain is EAGVAQSPRYKIIEKRQSVAFWCNPISGHATLYWYQQILGQGPKLLIQFQNNGVVDDSQLPKDRFSAERLKGVDSTLKIQPAKLEDSAVYLCASSGGLAYGYTFGSGTRLTVV.

Concerning this clonotype itself: A junction boundary mismatches the germline segment, possibly from a read error. This chain uses TRBV29-1 with TRBJ2-5; D tentatively reads TRBD1 or TRBD2 (5 bases each). The germline gives CDR1 SQVTM, CDR2 ANQGSEA. The CDR3 extends over 14 amino acids. CDR3: CSVCMTLSQGTQHF. CDR3 DNA sequence: TGCAGCGTTTGTATGACACTCTCACAAGGGACCCAGCATTTC.

Turning to this clonotype: One junction end does not reproduce the germline sequence, and a read error may be involved. The genes are TRBV11-2 and TRBJ1-1, with TRBD1 matching 7 bases. The germline gives CDR1 SGHAT, CDR2 FQNNGV. The CDR3 extends over 16 amino acids. Written as DNA, the CDR3 is TGTGTCAGCAGCTTAGACAGGGTGGGCGGTAATTCTAAAGCTTTCTTT. The encoded protein is CVSSLDRVGGNSKAFF. Supplemented by reference TRBV11-2 and TRBJ1-1, the full variable domain reads EAGVAQSPRYKIIEKRQSVAFWCNPISGHATLYWYQQILGQGPKLLIQFQNNGVVDDSQLPKDRFSAERLKGVDSTLKIQPAKLEDSAVYLCVSSLDRVGGNSKAFFGQGTRLTVV.

Concerning this clonotype: A much larger clone differs by one base, so this may be a read error. The chain couples TRBV30 to TRBJ2-5; tentative D call: TRBD2 (5 bases). This CDR3 has 15 amino acids. V was cut by 3 bases and J by 4 bases, with 18 bases left in between. Germline assignment: CDR1 GTSNPN and CDR2 SVGIG (reference sequence). The CDR3 bases are TGTGCCTGGAGGGGATTGCGGGCGTACCGAGAGACCCAGTACTTC. Protein: CAWRGLRAYRETQYF.

This clonotype was picked up many times. The CDR3: CAISEDFGLASDEQFF. Written as DNA, the CDR3 is TGTGCCATCAGTGAAGATTTTGGACTAGCAAGCGATGAGCAGTTCTTC. The V gene is TRBV10-3, the J gene TRBJ2-1; 8 nucleotides agree with TRBD2. This CDR3 is 16 amino acids long. The junction had 12 bases not matched to a gene; V was cut back by 3 bases and J by 8 bases. Germline CDR1 reads ENHRY; CDR2 reads SYGVKD.

This clonotype was counted only a few times. CDR3 bases: TGTGCCAGCAGTGCCGGGACTAGCGGGGCGCCCGCTGAGCAGTTCTTC. It encodes CASSAGTSGAPAEQFF. The chain links TRBV28 to TRBJ2-1; 13 bases are a match to TRBD2. V gave up 5 bases and J gave up 9 bases; unmatched junction bases: 10. Per the germline V gene, CDR1 is MDHEN and CDR2 is SYDVKM. The CDR3 extends over 16 amino acids.

Only a few counts were recorded for this clonotype. The chain carries TRBV7-3 and TRBJ2-1; TRBD1 agrees at 8 bases. The J segment lost 8 bases and the V segment lost 4 bases, leaving 7 bases of the junction unmatched. The CDR3 loop spans 14 amino acids. Germline V gives CDR1 SGHTA, CDR2 FQGTGA. The CDR3 DNA reads TGTGCCAGCAGCTCCGGGACAGGCTTCGATGAGCAGTTCTTC. Its translation is CASSSGTGFDEQFF.

Remarks on this clonotype: A much larger clone differs from this one at a single base, so this may be a read error. The gene calls are TRBV29-1 and TRBJ2-5; D not certain. Germline-derived CDR1 and CDR2 are SQVTM and ANQGSEA. This CDR3 contains 12 residues. Trimming stripped 3 bases from V and 2 bases from J, with 7 bases between. CDR3 loop: CSVDHGQETQYF. Written as DNA, the CDR3 is TGCAGCGTTGATCACGGACAAGAGACCCAGTACTTC.

The rearrangement uses TRBV7-9 and TRBJ2-1; 9 bases fit TRBD2. The CDR3 has 16 amino acids. CDR1 SEHNR and CDR2 FQNEAQ come from the germline V gene (reference sequence). V shed 0 bases and J 12 bases; nucleotides not matched to a gene: 12. The CDR3 region has the DNA TGTGCCAGCAGCTTAGCGGGACTAGCCGACGACCGGGGGCAGTTCTTC. Protein sequence: CASSLAGLADDRGQFF.

The rearrangement uses TRBV24-1 and TRBJ2-3; D may be TRBD2 (6 bases). The CDR3 is 12 residues long. The V gene lost 8 bases and the J gene lost 4 bases, with 9 bases spanning the gap. Looked up from germline, CDR1 is KGHDR and CDR2 is SFDVKD. This chain's CDR3 is CATTSDADTQYF. The CDR3 region has the DNA TGTGCCACCACTAGCGATGCAGATACGCAGTATTTT.

Points on this clonotype: The CDR3 does not end in the conserved phenylalanine or tryptophan, so this is likely a read error. The CDR3: CVSSLERGGYNEQFL. CDR3 bases: TGTGTCAGCAGCCTCGAGCGGGGCGGGTACAATGAGCAGTTCCTC. This chain links TRBV12-3 or TRBV12-4 with TRBJ2-1, with TRBD2 identical over 7 bases. The CDR3 covers 15 residues.

As to this clonotype: One junction end disagrees with the germline gene, perhaps due to a read error. This chain uses TRBV7-2 with TRBJ1-2; 7 positions agree with TRBD1. Germline-derived CDR1 and CDR2 are SGHTA and FQGNSA. This CDR3 contains 15 residues. The CDR3 region is CACSAPGQASYGYTF. The CDR3 DNA sequence: TGTGCCTGCAGCGCACCCGGACAGGCCTCCTATGGCTACACCTTC. The variable domain in full, completed from reference TRBV7-2 and TRBJ1-2, reads GAGVSQSPSNKVTEKGKDVELRCDPISGHTALYWYRQSLGQGLEFLIYFQGNSAPDKSGLPSDRFSAERTGGSVSTLTIQRTQQEDSAVYLCACSAPGQASYGYTFGSGTRLTVV.

Turning to this clonotype: It is likely a read error, because the conserved phenylalanine at the end of the CDR3 is missing. No DNA is shown, since the ends of the CDR3 on it are uncertain; the CDR3 is the one TCRdb lists. The chain joins TRBV29-1 to TRBJ1-1; TRBD1 reflects the table's D call only, with no check against the DNA. The germline CDR1 and CDR2 sequences are SQVTM and ANQGSEA. Ends included, the CDR3 has 13 residues. CDR3 region: CSVTQGGDTEASV.

This clonotype was recorded once. A much larger clone sits a single nucleotide away, making a read error possible. This chain connects TRBV6-1 to TRBJ2-5, with D maybe TRBD1 (6 bases). The J call may be in error: the DNA end matches TRBJ2-7 better. Germline CDR1 and CDR2: MNHNS and SASEGT. CDR3 size: 12 residues. In nucleotides, the CDR3 is TGTGCCCCAGGGGATTTTAGGAACGAGCAGTACTTC. As protein: CAPGDFRNEQYF.

Concerning this clonotype: Since a much larger clone is just one base distant, this may be a read error. The V gene is TRBV6-1, the J gene TRBJ1-5; D remains unclear. Germline loops: CDR1 MNHNS, CDR2 SASEGT. This CDR3 has 13 amino acids. Trimming shortened V by 9 bases and J by 0 bases, and 9 bases separated the two germline ends. In DNA form, the CDR3 reads TGTGCCAGGAGGATCGGTAGCAATCAGCCCCAGCATTTT. This encodes CARRIGSNQPQHF.

Turning to this clonotype: A much larger clone differs from this one at a single base, so this may be a read error. The J gene is TRBJ2-7, the V gene TRBV28; 7 nucleotides agree with TRBD1. In germline, CDR1 is MDHEN, CDR2 SYDVKM. The CDR3 consists of 16 residues. V gave up 2 bases and J gave up 4 bases; unmatched junction bases: 11. CDR3 DNA: TGTGCCAGCAGTTTAAGACCGGGACAGCACCTATACGAGCAGTACTTC. Its protein product is CASSLRPGQHLYEQYF.

Worth noting for this clonotype: At one end the junction does not follow the germline gene, possibly because of a read error. V gene TRBV29-1 combines with J gene TRBJ2-3; a weak D match, TRBD2 (5 bases). Per the germline V gene, CDR1 is SQVTM and CDR2 is ANQGSEA. The CDR3 covers 15 residues. The CDR3 loop is CGVGSGLLGTDTQYF. The CDR3 region has the DNA TGCGGCGTTGGAAGCGGTCTGCTAGGAACAGATACGCAATATTTT.

This clonotype has at least ten counts. This sequence joins TRBV6-5 and TRBJ2-7; 9 bases match TRBD1. The CDR3 is made up of 12 amino acids. Germline V CDR1 and CDR2: MNHEY, SVGAGI. V shed 6 bases and J 7 bases; nucleotides not matched to a gene: 4. The CDR3 DNA reads as TGTGCCAGCAGGACAGGGGGAAGAGAGCAGTACTTC. Translation: CASRTGGREQYF.

On this clonotype itself: A junction end diverges from the germline sequence, so it may reflect a read error. V gene TRBV11-2 combines with J gene TRBJ2-1, with D possibly matching TRBD2 (6 bases). The germline V gene encodes CDR1 SGHAT and CDR2 FQNNGV. The CDR3 runs to 14 residues. The CDR3 DNA sequence: TGTGCCAGCAGCTCGCTAGCGTGGTCCAATGAACAGTTCTTC. As protein: CASSSLAWSNEQFF.

With respect to this clonotype: No conserved phenylalanine or tryptophan ends this CDR3, so it is likely a read error. The chain combines TRBV4-1 with TRBJ2-5; the D gene could be TRBD1 or TRBD2 (5 bases each). The CDR3 covers 15 residues. Germline CDR1 is MGHRA and CDR2 is YSYEKL. Deletions cut 0 bases from V and 5 bases from J, with 13 bases between. The DNA for the CDR3 is TGCGCCAGCAGCCAAGATTCGGGGCACGGGGAGACCCAGTACTCC. Its protein product is CASSQDSGHGETQYS.

Points on this clonotype: This clone may be a read error of a much larger clone one base away. The chain uses TRBV14 and TRBJ2-3, with D tentatively TRBD1 (6 bases). CDR1 and CDR2 (germline): SGHDN, FVKESK. This CDR3 has 13 amino acids. For the CDR3, the DNA is TGTGCCAGCAGCCAAGTTCGGACAGATATGCAGTATTTT. Its translation is CASSQVRTDMQYF.

This clonotype was seen a handful of times. A much larger clone is a single base away; this may be a read error. The chain has TRBV10-3 and TRBJ2-2; a possible D gene is TRBD1 (6 bases). This CDR3 is 14 amino acids long. From germline, CDR1 is ENHRY and CDR2 SYGVKD. DNA for the CDR3: TGTGCCATCTGTGAGGAAAGGGGGTCCGGGGAGCTGTTTTTT. Translating gives CAICEERGSGELFF.